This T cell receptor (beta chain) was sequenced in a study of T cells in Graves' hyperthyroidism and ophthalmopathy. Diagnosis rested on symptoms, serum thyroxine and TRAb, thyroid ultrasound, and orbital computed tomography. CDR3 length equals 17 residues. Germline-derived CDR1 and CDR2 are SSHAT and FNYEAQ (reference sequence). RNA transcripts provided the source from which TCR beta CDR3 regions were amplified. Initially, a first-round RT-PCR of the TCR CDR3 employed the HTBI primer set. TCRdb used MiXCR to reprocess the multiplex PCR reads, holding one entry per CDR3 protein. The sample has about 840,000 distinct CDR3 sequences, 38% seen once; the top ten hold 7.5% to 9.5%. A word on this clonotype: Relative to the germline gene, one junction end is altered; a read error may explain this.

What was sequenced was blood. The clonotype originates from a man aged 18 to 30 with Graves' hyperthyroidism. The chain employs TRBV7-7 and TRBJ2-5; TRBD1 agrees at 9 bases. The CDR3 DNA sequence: TGTGCTAGCAGCCCGACGGCCCCCACAGGGGGCGCGAAGACCCAGTACTTC. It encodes CASSPTAPTGGAKTQYF.